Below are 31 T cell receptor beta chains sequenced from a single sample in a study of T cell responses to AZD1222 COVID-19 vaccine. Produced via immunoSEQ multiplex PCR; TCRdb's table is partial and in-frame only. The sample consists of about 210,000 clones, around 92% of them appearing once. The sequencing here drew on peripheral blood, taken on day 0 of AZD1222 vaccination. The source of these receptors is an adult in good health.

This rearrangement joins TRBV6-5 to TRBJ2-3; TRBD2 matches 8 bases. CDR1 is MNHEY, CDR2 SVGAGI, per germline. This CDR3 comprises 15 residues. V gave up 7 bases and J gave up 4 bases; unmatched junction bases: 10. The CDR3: CASTIAGSISDTQYF. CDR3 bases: TGTGCCAGCACTATAGCGGGGAGTATCTCAGATACGCAGTATTTT.

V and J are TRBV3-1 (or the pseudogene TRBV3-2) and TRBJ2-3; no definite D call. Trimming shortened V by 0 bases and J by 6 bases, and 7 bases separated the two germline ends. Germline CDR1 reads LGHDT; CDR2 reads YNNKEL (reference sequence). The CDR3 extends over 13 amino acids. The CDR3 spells CASSQDRADTQYF. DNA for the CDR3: TGTGCCAGCAGCCAAGATCGGGCCGATACGCAGTATTTT.

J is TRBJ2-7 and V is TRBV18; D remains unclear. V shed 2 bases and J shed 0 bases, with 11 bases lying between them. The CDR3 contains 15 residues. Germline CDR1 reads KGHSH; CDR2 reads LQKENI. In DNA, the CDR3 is TGTGCCAGCTCACCAACCTACACCAGCTCCTACGAGCAGTACTTC. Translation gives CASSPTYTSSYEQYF.

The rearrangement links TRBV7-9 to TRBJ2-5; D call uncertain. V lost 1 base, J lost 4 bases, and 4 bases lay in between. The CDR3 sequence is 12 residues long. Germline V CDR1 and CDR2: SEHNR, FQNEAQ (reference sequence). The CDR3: CASSLVSETQYF. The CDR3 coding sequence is TGTGCCAGCAGCTTAGTCTCAGAGACCCAGTACTTC.

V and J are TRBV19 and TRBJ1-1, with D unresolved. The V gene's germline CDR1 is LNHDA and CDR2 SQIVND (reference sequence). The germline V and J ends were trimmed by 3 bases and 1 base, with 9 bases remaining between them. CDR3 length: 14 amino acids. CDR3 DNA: TGTGCCAGTAGTATTAGCAGTGAGAACACTGAAGCTTTCTTT. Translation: CASSISSENTEAFF.

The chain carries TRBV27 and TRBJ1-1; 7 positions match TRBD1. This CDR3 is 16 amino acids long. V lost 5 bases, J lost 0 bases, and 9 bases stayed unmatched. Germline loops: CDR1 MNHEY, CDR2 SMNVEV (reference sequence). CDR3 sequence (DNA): TGTGCCAGCAGTCGCTACCGGGACAGCCTGAACACTGAAGCTTTCTTT. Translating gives CASSRYRDSLNTEAFF.

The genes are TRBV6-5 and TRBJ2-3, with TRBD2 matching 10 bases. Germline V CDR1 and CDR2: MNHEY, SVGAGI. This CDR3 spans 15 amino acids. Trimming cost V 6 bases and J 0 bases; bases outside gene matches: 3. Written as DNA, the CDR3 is TGTGCCAGCAGCACTAGCGGGGTTAGCACAGATACGCAGTATTTT. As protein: CASSTSGVSTDTQYF.

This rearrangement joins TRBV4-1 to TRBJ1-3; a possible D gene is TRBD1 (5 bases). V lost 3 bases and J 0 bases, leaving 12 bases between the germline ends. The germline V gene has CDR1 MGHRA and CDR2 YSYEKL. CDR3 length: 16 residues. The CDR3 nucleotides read TGCGCCAGCAGCCATGGACACGCTCTCTCTGGAAACACCATATATTTT. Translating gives CASSHGHALSGNTIYF.

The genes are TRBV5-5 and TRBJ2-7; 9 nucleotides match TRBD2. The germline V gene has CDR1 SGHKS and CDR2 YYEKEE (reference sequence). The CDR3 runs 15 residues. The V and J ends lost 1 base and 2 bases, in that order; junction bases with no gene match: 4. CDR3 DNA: TGTGCCAGCAGCTTGCGTCTAGCGGGAACCTACGAGCAGTACTTC. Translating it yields CASSLRLAGTYEQYF.

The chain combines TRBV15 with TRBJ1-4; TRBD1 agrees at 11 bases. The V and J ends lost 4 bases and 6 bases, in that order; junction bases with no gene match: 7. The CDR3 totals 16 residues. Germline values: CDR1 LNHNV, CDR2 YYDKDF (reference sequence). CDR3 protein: CATSITSGQGDEKLFF. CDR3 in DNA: TGTGCCACCAGCATAACCTCGGGACAGGGGGATGAAAAACTGTTTTTT.

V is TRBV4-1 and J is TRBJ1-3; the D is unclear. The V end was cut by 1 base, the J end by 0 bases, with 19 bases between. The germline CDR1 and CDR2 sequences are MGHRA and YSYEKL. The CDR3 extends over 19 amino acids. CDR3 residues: CASSQGSAVGVPSGNTIYF. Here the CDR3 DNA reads TGCGCCAGCAGCCAAGGTAGTGCGGTTGGGGTGCCCTCTGGAAACACCATATATTTT.

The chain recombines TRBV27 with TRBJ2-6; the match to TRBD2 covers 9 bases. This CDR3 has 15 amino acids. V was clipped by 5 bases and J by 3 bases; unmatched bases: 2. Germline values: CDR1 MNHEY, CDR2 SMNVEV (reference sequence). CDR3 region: CASSGTSFGANVLTF. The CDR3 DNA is TGTGCCAGCAGTGGGACTAGCTTTGGGGCCAACGTCCTGACTTTC.

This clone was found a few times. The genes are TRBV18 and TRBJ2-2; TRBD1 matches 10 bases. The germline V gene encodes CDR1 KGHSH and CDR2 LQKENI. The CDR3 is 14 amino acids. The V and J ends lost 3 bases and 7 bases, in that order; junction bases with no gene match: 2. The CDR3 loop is CASSPGQGFGELFF. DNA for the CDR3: TGTGCCAGCTCACCGGGACAGGGGTTCGGGGAGCTGTTTTTT.

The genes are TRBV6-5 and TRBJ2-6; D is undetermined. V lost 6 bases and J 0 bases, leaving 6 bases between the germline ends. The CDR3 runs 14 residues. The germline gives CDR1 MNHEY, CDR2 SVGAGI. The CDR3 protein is CASRYYSGANVLTF. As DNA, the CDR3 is TGTGCCAGCAGGTATTACTCTGGGGCCAACGTCCTGACTTTC.

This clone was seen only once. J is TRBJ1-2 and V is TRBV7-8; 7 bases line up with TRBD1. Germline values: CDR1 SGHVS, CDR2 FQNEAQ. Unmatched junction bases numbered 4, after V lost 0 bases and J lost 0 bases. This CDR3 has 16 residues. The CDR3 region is CASSLAPGGSNYGYTF. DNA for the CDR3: TGTGCCAGCAGCTTAGCGCCAGGGGGATCTAACTATGGCTACACCTTC. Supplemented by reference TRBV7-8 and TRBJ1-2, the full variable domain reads GAGVSQSPRYKVAKRGQDVALRCDPISGHVSLFWYQQALGQGPEFLTYFQNEAQLDKSGLPSDRFFAERPEGSVSTLKIQRTQQEDSAVYLCASSLAPGGSNYGYTFGSGTRLTVV.

This CDR3 reads CASSLMDTEAFF. The DNA for the CDR3 is TGTGCCAGCAGCCTAATGGACACTGAAGCTTTCTTT. This chain links TRBV6-2 or TRBV6-3 with TRBJ1-1; D not resolved. The V gene lost 6 bases and the J gene lost 3 bases, with 8 bases spanning the gap. This CDR3 spans 12 amino acids. CDR1 is MNHEY and CDR2 is SVGEGT in the germline V gene.

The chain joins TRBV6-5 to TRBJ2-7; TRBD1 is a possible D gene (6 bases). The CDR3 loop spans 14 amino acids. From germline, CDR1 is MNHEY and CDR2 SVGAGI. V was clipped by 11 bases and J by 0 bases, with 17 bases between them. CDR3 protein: CASFQGILSYEQYF. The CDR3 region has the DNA TGTGCCTCGTTCCAGGGGATACTCTCCTACGAGCAGTACTTC.

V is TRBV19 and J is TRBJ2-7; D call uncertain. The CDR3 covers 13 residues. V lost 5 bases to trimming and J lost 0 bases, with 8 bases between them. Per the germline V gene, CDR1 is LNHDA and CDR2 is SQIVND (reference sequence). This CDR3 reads CASSSDLSYEQYF. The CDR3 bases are TGTGCCAGTAGTTCGGATCTCTCCTACGAGCAGTACTTC.

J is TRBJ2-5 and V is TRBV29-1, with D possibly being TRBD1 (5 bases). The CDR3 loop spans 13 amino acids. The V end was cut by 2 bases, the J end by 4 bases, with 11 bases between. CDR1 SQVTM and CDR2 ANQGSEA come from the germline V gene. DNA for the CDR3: TGCAGCGTTGAAATCACAGGCCCAGAGACCCAGTACTTC. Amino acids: CSVEITGPETQYF. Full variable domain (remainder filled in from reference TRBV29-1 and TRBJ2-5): SAVISQKPSRDICQRGTSLTIQCQVDSQVTMMFWYRQQPGQSLTLIATANQGSEATYESGFVIDKFPISRPNLTFSTLTVSNMSPEDSSIYLCSVEITGPETQYFGPGTRLLVL.

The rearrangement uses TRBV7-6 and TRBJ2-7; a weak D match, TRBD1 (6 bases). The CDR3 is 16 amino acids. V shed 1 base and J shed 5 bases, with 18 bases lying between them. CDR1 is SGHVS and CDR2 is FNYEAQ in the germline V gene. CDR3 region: CASSLGGDTRLHEQYF. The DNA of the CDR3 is TGTGCCAGCAGCTTAGGAGGGGACACGAGGCTCCACGAGCAGTACTTC.

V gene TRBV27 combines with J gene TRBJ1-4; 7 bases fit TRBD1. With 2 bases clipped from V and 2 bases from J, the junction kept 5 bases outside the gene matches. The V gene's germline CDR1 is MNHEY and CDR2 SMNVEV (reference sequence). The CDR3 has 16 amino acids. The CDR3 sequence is CASSLSGQATNEKLFF. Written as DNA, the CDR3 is TGTGCCAGCAGTTTAAGTGGACAGGCCACTAATGAAAAACTGTTTTTT.

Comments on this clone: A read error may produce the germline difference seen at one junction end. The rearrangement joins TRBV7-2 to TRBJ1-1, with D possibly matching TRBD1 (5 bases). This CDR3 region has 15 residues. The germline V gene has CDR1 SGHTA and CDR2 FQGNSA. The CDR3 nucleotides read TGTGTCAGCAGCCCGAAGGGGTTGATGAACACTGAAGCTTTCTTT. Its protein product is CVSSPKGLMNTEAFF.

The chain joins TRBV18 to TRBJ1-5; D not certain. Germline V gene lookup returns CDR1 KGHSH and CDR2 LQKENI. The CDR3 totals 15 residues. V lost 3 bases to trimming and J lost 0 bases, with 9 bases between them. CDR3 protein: CASSPSAYSNQPQHF. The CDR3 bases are TGTGCCAGCTCACCGTCCGCTTATAGCAATCAGCCCCAGCATTTT.

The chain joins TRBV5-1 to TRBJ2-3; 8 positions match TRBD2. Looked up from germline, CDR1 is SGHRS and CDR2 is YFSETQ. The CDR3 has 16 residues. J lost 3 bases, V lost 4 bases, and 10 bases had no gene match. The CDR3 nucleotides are TGCGCCAGCAGCCCGGGACTAGATCAGGGGACAGATACGCAGTATTTT. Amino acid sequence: CASSPGLDQGTDTQYF. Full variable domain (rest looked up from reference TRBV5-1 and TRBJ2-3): KAGVTQTPRYLIKTRGQQVTLSCSPISGHRSVSWYQQTPGQGLQFLFEYFSETQRNKGNFPGRFSGRQFSNSRSEMNVSTLELGDSALYLCASSPGLDQGTDTQYFGPGTRLTVL.

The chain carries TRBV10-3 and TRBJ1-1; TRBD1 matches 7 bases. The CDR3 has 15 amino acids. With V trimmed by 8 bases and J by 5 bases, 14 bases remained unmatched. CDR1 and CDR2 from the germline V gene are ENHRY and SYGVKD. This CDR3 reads CAISSWSPTGTEAFF. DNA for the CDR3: TGTGCCATCTCCTCCTGGTCGCCGACAGGGACTGAAGCTTTCTTT.

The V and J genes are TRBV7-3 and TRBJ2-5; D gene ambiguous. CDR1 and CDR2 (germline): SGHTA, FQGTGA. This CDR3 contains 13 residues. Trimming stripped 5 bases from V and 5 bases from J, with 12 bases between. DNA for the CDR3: TGTGCCAGCAGCCGGGCCTACGGGGAGACCCAGTACTTC. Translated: CASSRAYGETQYF.

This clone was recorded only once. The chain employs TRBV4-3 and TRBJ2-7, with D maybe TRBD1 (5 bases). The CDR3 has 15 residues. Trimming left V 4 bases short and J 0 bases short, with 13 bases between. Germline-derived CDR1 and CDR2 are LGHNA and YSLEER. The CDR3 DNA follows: TGCGCCAGCAGCCGCGGACATACGGGCTCCTACGAGCAGTACTTC. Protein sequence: CASSRGHTGSYEQYF.

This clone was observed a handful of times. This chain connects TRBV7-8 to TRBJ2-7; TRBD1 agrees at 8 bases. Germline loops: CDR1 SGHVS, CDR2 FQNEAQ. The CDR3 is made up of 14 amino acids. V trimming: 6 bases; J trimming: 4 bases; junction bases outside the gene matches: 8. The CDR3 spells CASSSTGVRYEQYF. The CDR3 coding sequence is TGTGCCAGCAGTTCGACAGGGGTTCGGTACGAGCAGTACTTC.

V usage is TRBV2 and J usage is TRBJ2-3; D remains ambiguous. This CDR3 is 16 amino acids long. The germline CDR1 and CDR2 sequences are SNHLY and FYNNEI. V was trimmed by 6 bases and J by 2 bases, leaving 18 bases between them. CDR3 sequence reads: CASRPYRRAATDTQYF. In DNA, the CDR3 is TGTGCCAGCAGGCCTTACCGACGGGCGGCCACAGATACGCAGTATTTT.

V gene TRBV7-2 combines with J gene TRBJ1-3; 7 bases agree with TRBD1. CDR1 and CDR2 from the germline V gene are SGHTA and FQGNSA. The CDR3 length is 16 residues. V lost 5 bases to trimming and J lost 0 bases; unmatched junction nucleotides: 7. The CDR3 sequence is CASSLRQGVSGNTIYF. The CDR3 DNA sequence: TGTGCCAGCAGCCTCCGACAGGGAGTCTCTGGAAACACCATATATTTT.

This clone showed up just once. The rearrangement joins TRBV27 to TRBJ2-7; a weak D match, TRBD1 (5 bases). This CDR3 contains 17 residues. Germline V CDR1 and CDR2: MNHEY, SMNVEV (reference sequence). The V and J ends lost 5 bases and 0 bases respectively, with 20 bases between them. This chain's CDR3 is CASSPLGRTLVSYEQYF. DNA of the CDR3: TGTGCCAGCAGTCCGCTGGGGCGGACGCTCGTCTCCTACGAGCAGTACTTC.